The entry that follows covers one T cell receptor (beta chain) sequence. The sample belongs to a study of cytomegalovirus exposure and HLA in healthy donors. The V end lost 7 bases, the J end lost 0 bases, and 10 bases lay between the germline ends. The germline V gene encodes CDR1 SNHLY and CDR2 FYNNEI. The CDR3 loop spans 14 amino acids. It was with 60 Vbeta and 13 Jbeta primers that the PCR ran. Sequencing used immunoSEQ multiplex PCR; TCRdb keeps in-frame clones, though not all of them. The sample lists 110,000 or so clones, over 65% occurring once. The V call is TRBV2, the J call TRBJ1-3; no reliable D call. This receptor was obtained from a woman younger than 30 in good health and CMV-seronegative. Sequencing was performed on PBMCs. The CDR3 DNA reads as TGTGCCAGCACAGCGGGCGGCTCTGGAAACACCATATATTTT. This codes for CASTAGGSGNTIYF.